Listed below are T cell receptor beta chains from one sample, sequenced in a study of blood T cell repertoires in COVID-19. Data came from immunoSEQ multiplex PCR; TCRdb stores just in-frame clones and leaves some out. The table records approximately 200,000 clones, around 81% of them present only once. Sequenced: peripheral blood. The receptors stem from a woman in her thirties who had recovered from COVID-19. CDR3s include the opening cysteine and the closing phenylalanine or tryptophan. The order of the fields is V gene, J gene, D gene, clone size, CDR3 DNA, CDR3 protein. A D gene is named only where the DNA matches it firmly. For some rows the clone size is stated as once, few or many, or as a class when expanded; others skip it.

v_call: TRBV19; j_call: TRBJ1-3; d_call: .; clone_size: .; cdr3_nt: TGTGCCAGTAGTATTCACCAGTTGGGAAACACCATATATTTT; cdr3_aa: CASSIHQLGNTIYF
v_call: TRBV11-2; j_call: TRBJ1-1; d_call: .; clone_size: few; cdr3_nt: TGTGCCAGCAGCCCGAAAGGGGGTCCGGGGAACACTGAAGCTTTCTTT; cdr3_aa: CASSPKGGPGNTEAFF
v_call: TRBV5-1; j_call: TRBJ2-1; d_call: .; clone_size: .; cdr3_nt: TGCGCCAGCAGCTTAAACGGGAGAACCCACAATGAGCAGTTCTTC; cdr3_aa: CASSLNGRTHNEQFF
v_call: TRBV30; j_call: TRBJ1-2; d_call: .; clone_size: .; cdr3_nt: TGTGCCTGGAGTCCGCCGACTCGGGAGGGTGGCTACACCTTC; cdr3_aa: CAWSPPTREGGYTF
v_call: TRBV19; j_call: TRBJ2-5; d_call: TRBD1; clone_size: .; cdr3_nt: TGTGCCAGCAACAAAGGACAGGGAAGGGGAGAGACCCAGTACTTC; cdr3_aa: CASNKGQGRGETQYF
v_call: TRBV5-6; j_call: TRBJ2-7; d_call: TRBD2; clone_size: .; cdr3_nt: TGTGCCAGCAGCCCGATAGCGGGAGAGGGTGAGCAGTACTTC; cdr3_aa: CASSPIAGEGEQYF
v_call: TRBV19; j_call: TRBJ1-3; d_call: .; clone_size: .; cdr3_nt: TGTGCCAGTAGTTTGGGCAGGGGATCAGGAAACACCATATATTTT; cdr3_aa: CASSLGRGSGNTIYF
v_call: TRBV5-6; j_call: TRBJ2-7; d_call: .; clone_size: .; cdr3_nt: TGTGCCAGCAGCTTGGAGGACAGCTTCTACGAGCAGTACTTC; cdr3_aa: CASSLEDSFYEQYF
v_call: TRBV9; j_call: TRBJ2-1; d_call: .; clone_size: once; cdr3_nt: TGTGCCAGCAGCGTCACTCAGGGGGGCGCTGAGCAGTTCTTC; cdr3_aa: CASSVTQGGAEQFF
v_call: TRBV6-2/TRBV6-3; j_call: TRBJ1-2; d_call: TRBD1; clone_size: once; cdr3_nt: TGTGCCAGCAGTCCCGGACAGGGGGGGTATGGCTACACCTTC; cdr3_aa: CASSPGQGGYGYTF
v_call: TRBV18; j_call: TRBJ2-2; d_call: TRBD1; clone_size: .; cdr3_nt: TGTGCCAGCTCACCACGGGACAGATCCAAGGCCGGGGAGCTGTTTTTT; cdr3_aa: CASSPRDRSKAGELFF
v_call: TRBV7-3; j_call: TRBJ2-1; d_call: TRBD2; clone_size: .; cdr3_nt: TGTGCCAGCAGCGTAAGTCTAGCGGGAGAGAACAATGAGCAGTTCTTC; cdr3_aa: CASSVSLAGENNEQFF
v_call: TRBV30; j_call: TRBJ2-7; d_call: TRBD2; clone_size: .; cdr3_nt: TGTGCCTGGAGTGTTCGGGGGGCTAGCGGGAGCAGGAACGAGCAGTACTTC; cdr3_aa: CAWSVRGASGSRNEQYF
v_call: TRBV29-1; j_call: TRBJ1-1; d_call: TRBD1; clone_size: .; cdr3_nt: TGCAGCGCCAACAGGGGCGAGATGAACACTGAAGCTTTCTTT; cdr3_aa: CSANRGEMNTEAFF
v_call: TRBV5-6; j_call: TRBJ1-4; d_call: .; clone_size: .; cdr3_nt: TGTGCCAGCAGCCACCAAGCCGTCAGTCGGGCTAATGAAAAACTGTTTTTT; cdr3_aa: CASSHQAVSRANEKLFF
v_call: TRBV7-9; j_call: TRBJ1-1; d_call: .; clone_size: once; cdr3_nt: TGTGCCAGCAGCTTCCCTTCGGGGGACACTGAAGCTTTCTTT; cdr3_aa: CASSFPSGDTEAFF
v_call: TRBV9; j_call: TRBJ2-1; d_call: .; clone_size: .; cdr3_nt: TGTGCCAGCAGCGGGGACTGGGTGGAAGGGCAGTTCTTC; cdr3_aa: CASSGDWVEGQFF
v_call: TRBV24-1; j_call: TRBJ2-3; d_call: .; clone_size: .; cdr3_nt: TGTGCCACCAGTGATTCCACCGAATTCGGAGATACGCAGTATTTT; cdr3_aa: CATSDSTEFGDTQYF
v_call: TRBV7-3; j_call: TRBJ2-1; d_call: .; clone_size: few; cdr3_nt: TGTGCCAGCAGCTCGGGGAATGAGCAGTTCTTC; cdr3_aa: CASSSGNEQFF
v_call: TRBV7-9; j_call: TRBJ1-2; d_call: .; clone_size: .; cdr3_nt: TGTGCCAGCAGCTTGGGAGTTGTGGTTAACTATGGCTACACCTTC; cdr3_aa: CASSLGVVVNYGYTF
v_call: TRBV12-5; j_call: TRBJ1-5; d_call: TRBD1; clone_size: .; cdr3_nt: TGTGCTAGTGGTTTGAGTCAATACAGGGGAGGACAGCCCCAGCATTTT; cdr3_aa: CASGLSQYRGGQPQHF
v_call: TRBV25-1; j_call: TRBJ2-7; d_call: .; clone_size: .; cdr3_nt: TGTGCCTGCGGTCGGGTAACCTACGAGCAGTACTTC; cdr3_aa: CACGRVTYEQYF
v_call: TRBV19; j_call: TRBJ2-1; d_call: TRBD2; clone_size: few; cdr3_nt: TGTGCCAGTAGAGGGGGACTAGCGGTCTACAATGAGCAGTTCTTC; cdr3_aa: CASRGGLAVYNEQFF
v_call: TRBV7-3; j_call: TRBJ2-2; d_call: .; clone_size: .; cdr3_nt: TGTGCCAGCAGCTTAACAGCGCGAAACACCGGGGAGCTGTTTTTT; cdr3_aa: CASSLTARNTGELFF
v_call: TRBV4-1; j_call: TRBJ2-2; d_call: TRBD1; clone_size: few; cdr3_nt: TGCGCCAGCAGCCACGGACAGGGGGCGCGCACCGGGGAGCTGTTTTTT; cdr3_aa: CASSHGQGARTGELFF
v_call: TRBV6-6; j_call: TRBJ2-1; d_call: .; clone_size: .; cdr3_nt: TGTGCCAGCAGGGAGACTAGGAGCTCCTACAATGAGCAGTTCTTC; cdr3_aa: CASRETRSSYNEQFF
v_call: TRBV6-5; j_call: TRBJ2-7; d_call: TRBD1; clone_size: once; cdr3_nt: TGTGCCAGCAGTCGACAGGGAAACGAGCAGTACTTC; cdr3_aa: CASSRQGNEQYF
v_call: TRBV2; j_call: TRBJ1-2; d_call: TRBD1; clone_size: .; cdr3_nt: TGTGCCAGCAGCCGAGACAGGGGGCAGGTTGGCTACACCTTC; cdr3_aa: CASSRDRGQVGYTF
v_call: TRBV27; j_call: TRBJ2-1; d_call: TRBD2; clone_size: .; cdr3_nt: TGTGCCAGCAGTCTTAGCGGGATTGAAGAGCAGTTCTTC; cdr3_aa: CASSLSGIEEQFF
v_call: TRBV10-3; j_call: TRBJ1-2; d_call: TRBD1; clone_size: .; cdr3_nt: TGTGCCATCAGTGAGTCAGGAGGGGGCAATAACTATGGCTACACCTTC; cdr3_aa: CAISESGGGNNYGYTF
v_call: TRBV18; j_call: TRBJ2-1; d_call: TRBD2; clone_size: .; cdr3_nt: TGTGCCAGAGGACCCCTGACTAGCGGGGGCTACAATGAGCAGTTCTTC; cdr3_aa: CARGPLTSGGYNEQFF
v_call: TRBV6-5; j_call: TRBJ2-2; d_call: TRBD1; clone_size: .; cdr3_nt: TGTGCCAGCCCTCCTAAGACAGGGGCCACCGGGGAGCTGTTTTTT; cdr3_aa: CASPPKTGATGELFF
v_call: TRBV5-6; j_call: TRBJ1-2; d_call: .; clone_size: .; cdr3_nt: TGTGCCAGCAGCTTGGAGATCGGAGGTGGCTACACCTTC; cdr3_aa: CASSLEIGGGYTF
v_call: TRBV14; j_call: TRBJ1-1; d_call: .; clone_size: many; cdr3_nt: TGTGCCAGCAGCGATACTAGGAACACTGAAGCTTTCTTT; cdr3_aa: CASSDTRNTEAFF
v_call: TRBV6-1; j_call: TRBJ2-1; d_call: .; clone_size: .; cdr3_nt: TGTGCCAGCAGTGAGCGGAGTCCCTCCTACAATGAGCAGTTCTTC; cdr3_aa: CASSERSPSYNEQFF
v_call: TRBV28; j_call: TRBJ2-3; d_call: .; clone_size: .; cdr3_nt: TGTGCCAGCAGTTTTTCCTTGTCCCCGGGGGAGGCCGGCACAGATACGCAGTATTTT; cdr3_aa: CASSFSLSPGEAGTDTQYF
v_call: TRBV25-1; j_call: TRBJ2-3; d_call: TRBD2; clone_size: .; cdr3_nt: TGTGCCAGCAGTGAAAGGGGAGGGGCAGATACGCAGTATTTT; cdr3_aa: CASSERGGADTQYF
v_call: TRBV6-1; j_call: TRBJ2-2; d_call: TRBD1; clone_size: .; cdr3_nt: TGTGCCAGCAGTGGTAGGACAGGGGGCGCAGACGGGGAGCTGTTTTTT; cdr3_aa: CASSGRTGGADGELFF
v_call: TRBV4-2; j_call: TRBJ1-3; d_call: .; clone_size: .; cdr3_nt: TGTGCCAGCAGCCAAGATAGCGGCCGAGGAAACACCATATATTTT; cdr3_aa: CASSQDSGRGNTIYF
v_call: TRBV27; j_call: TRBJ2-1; d_call: .; clone_size: .; cdr3_nt: TGTGCCAGCAGCCCTTCGCGGGCGTATGAGCAGTTCTTC; cdr3_aa: CASSPSRAYEQFF
v_call: TRBV27; j_call: TRBJ2-1; d_call: .; clone_size: once; cdr3_nt: TGTGCCAGCAGTTTACAGGGGAAAGGCTACAATGAGCAGTTCTTC; cdr3_aa: CASSLQGKGYNEQFF
v_call: TRBV30; j_call: TRBJ2-3; d_call: .; clone_size: .; cdr3_nt: TGTGCCTGGAGTCTAAAGCGGGCTAGCACAGATACGCAGTATTTT; cdr3_aa: CAWSLKRASTDTQYF
v_call: TRBV30; j_call: TRBJ2-7; d_call: .; clone_size: .; cdr3_nt: TGTGCCTGGGCAGGGTCCCACGAGCAGTACTTC; cdr3_aa: CAWAGSHEQYF
v_call: TRBV7-9; j_call: TRBJ1-5; d_call: TRBD1; clone_size: .; cdr3_nt: TGTGCCAGCAGCTCGTCGAAACAGGGGGCGTTTCAGCCCCAGCATTTT; cdr3_aa: CASSSSKQGAFQPQHF
v_call: TRBV28; j_call: TRBJ2-7; d_call: TRBD2; clone_size: .; cdr3_nt: TGTGCCAGCAGTAGGACTAGCGGGACGGCGGGGTACGAGCAGTACTTC; cdr3_aa: CASSRTSGTAGYEQYF
v_call: TRBV18; j_call: TRBJ2-3; d_call: TRBD1; clone_size: few; cdr3_nt: TGTGCCAGCTCACCACCGAGTCGACAGGGCCCAGATACGCAGTATTTT; cdr3_aa: CASSPPSRQGPDTQYF
v_call: TRBV7-9; j_call: TRBJ2-3; d_call: .; clone_size: .; cdr3_nt: TGTGCCAGCAGCTTAGCCGGGACTTTGCAGTATTTT; cdr3_aa: CASSLAGTLQYF
v_call: TRBV6-4; j_call: TRBJ2-5; d_call: .; clone_size: .; cdr3_nt: TGTGCCAGCAGCGACTCCCCAGGGCGCCAAGAGACCCAGTACTTC; cdr3_aa: CASSDSPGRQETQYF
v_call: TRBV27; j_call: TRBJ2-1; d_call: .; clone_size: .; cdr3_nt: TGTGCCAGCAGTTTATATCCGAAAACTCTCTACAATGAGCAGTTCTTC; cdr3_aa: CASSLYPKTLYNEQFF
v_call: TRBV7-6; j_call: TRBJ2-1; d_call: .; clone_size: .; cdr3_nt: TGTGCCAGCAGCTTAGGGCTAGTAGCGGAGCACAATGAGCAGTTCTTC; cdr3_aa: CASSLGLVAEHNEQFF
v_call: TRBV5-1; j_call: TRBJ1-1; d_call: .; clone_size: .; cdr3_nt: TGCGCCAGCAGCTTGGAAGTGGGGCGTGGTACTGAAGCTTTCTTT; cdr3_aa: CASSLEVGRGTEAFF